Listed below are T cell receptor beta chains from one sample, sequenced in a study of beta chain features in type 1 diabetes. Data came from immunoSEQ multiplex PCR; TCRdb stores just in-frame clones and leaves some out. This table holds around 320,000 clones, around 13% found once. The source material was central memory CD4+ T cells from blood. Receptors were obtained from a man aged 25 to 40 in good health. Each CDR3 is given with its conserved first and last residue. Fields, in order: CDR3 protein, CDR3 DNA, clone size, J gene, D gene, V gene. A D gene is named only where the DNA matches it firmly. Expanded clones get a size class; other rows say once, few or many, or leave the size out.

CASSLAPAGGNEQFF,TGCGCCAGCAGCTTGGCTCCAGCGGGGGGGAATGAGCAGTTCTTC,few,TRBJ2-1,TRBD2,TRBV5-1
CASSVRPNYGYTF,TGCGCCAGCAGTGTTAGACCAAACTATGGCTACACCTTC,few,TRBJ1-2,.,TRBV10-2
CASSEGLRDSYTF,TGTGCCAGCAGTGAAGGGTTGAGGGACAGCTACACCTTC,.,TRBJ1-2,.,TRBV6-1
CASSQERVEPQHF,TGCGCCAGCAGCCAAGAGAGGGTCGAGCCCCAGCATTTT,few,TRBJ1-5,.,TRBV4-3
CASSPGRDHNSPLHF,TGTGCCAGCAGCCCCGGCAGGGACCATAATTCACCCCTCCACTTT,once,TRBJ1-6,.,TRBV11-2
CATMTPSSGNTIYF,TGTGCCACCATGACACCAAGCTCTGGAAACACCATATATTTT,.,TRBJ1-3,.,TRBV10-3
CASSRVWDTEQYF,TGTGCCAGCAGCCGCGTGTGGGACACCGAGCAGTACTTC,.,TRBJ2-7,.,TRBV6-6
CASSHARQGHTEAFF,TGCGCCAGCAGCCATGCCCGACAGGGACACACTGAAGCTTTCTTT,many,TRBJ1-1,TRBD1,TRBV4-3
CASVEGNTGELFF,TGTGCCAGCGTAGAAGGGAACACCGGGGAGCTGTTTTTT,.,TRBJ2-2,.,TRBV6-6
CASSLAAYGYTF,TGTGCCAGCAGTTTAGCGGCGTATGGCTACACCTTC,.,TRBJ1-2,.,TRBV28
CASSLAGTGGRTDTQYF,TGTGCCAGCAGCTTGGCTGGGACAGGGGGAAGGACAGATACGCAGTATTTT,.,TRBJ2-3,TRBD1,TRBV5-4
CASSKRASGNTIYF,TGTGCCAGCAGTAAGAGGGCCTCTGGAAACACCATATATTTT,.,TRBJ1-3,.,TRBV6-5
CASSLGLGSYNEQFF,TGTGCCAGCAGCTTGGGACTAGGGTCCTACAATGAGCAGTTCTTC,.,TRBJ2-1,TRBD2,TRBV11-3
CASSSGTGARNEQFF,TGCGCCAGCAGTTCCGGGACAGGGGCTCGCAATGAGCAGTTCTTC,.,TRBJ2-1,TRBD1,TRBV4-3
CASSRLTPGENEQFF,TGCGCCAGCAGCCGCCTGACTCCCGGGGAAAATGAGCAGTTCTTC,few,TRBJ2-1,.,TRBV4-1
CASSNTQGAYTEAFF,TGTGCCAGCAGCAACACGCAGGGGGCCTACACTGAAGCTTTCTTT,many,TRBJ1-1,TRBD1,TRBV7-2
CASSPLTGNPYEQYF,TGTGCCAGCAGCCCACTTACAGGGAACCCCTACGAGCAGTACTTC,.,TRBJ2-7,.,TRBV7-9